A selection of T cell receptor beta chains follows, all from one sample in a study of metastatic and nonmetastatic thyroid tumors. TCRdb re-called the PCR reads with MiXCR. Seen here are 36,000 or so clones, roughly a third observed once, and the top ten hold 15% to 20%. Material: tumor tissue. These receptors came from a female donor with papillary thyroid cancer or a benign thyroid nodule (not recorded which). Some clones in this sample may be carry-over from other donors' samples. CDR3s include the opening cysteine and the closing phenylalanine or tryptophan. D genes are given only for firm matches. A row's size may be missing; if present it is once, few, many or a size class.

D gene: TRBD1; clone size: few; V gene: TRBV6-1; J gene: TRBJ2-2; CDR3 protein: CASSPTGGETGELFF; CDR3 DNA: TGTGCCAGCAGTCCCACAGGGGGAGAAACCGGGGAGCTGTTTTTT
D gene: .; clone size: .; V gene: TRBV11-2; J gene: TRBJ2-2; CDR3 protein: CASSLVGFTGELFF; CDR3 DNA: TGTGCCAGCAGCTTAGTAGGGTTCACCGGGGAGCTGTTTTTT
D gene: TRBD2; clone size: few; V gene: TRBV2; J gene: TRBJ2-1; CDR3 protein: CASRYTSGSHNEQFF; CDR3 DNA: TGTGCCAGCAGATACACTAGCGGGTCCCACAATGAGCAGTTCTTC
D gene: .; clone size: .; V gene: TRBV27; J gene: TRBJ1-2; CDR3 protein: CASSQVGRRYGYTF; CDR3 DNA: TGTGCCAGCAGTCAAGTTGGGCGAAGGTATGGCTACACCTTC
D gene: TRBD1; clone size: few; V gene: TRBV13; J gene: TRBJ2-3; CDR3 protein: CASSSTGTGGTDTQYF; CDR3 DNA: TGTGCCAGCAGCTCTACCGGGACAGGGGGGACAGATACGCAGTATTTT
D gene: .; clone size: few; V gene: TRBV7-2; J gene: TRBJ1-2; CDR3 protein: CASSTSWENSGYTF; CDR3 DNA: TGTGCCAGCAGCACGAGCTGGGAGAACTCGGGCTACACCTTC
D gene: TRBD1; clone size: .; V gene: TRBV7-9; J gene: TRBJ1-2; CDR3 protein: CASSLSGTVYGYTF; CDR3 DNA: TGTGCCAGCAGCTTATCCGGGACAGTCTATGGCTACACCTTC
D gene: .; clone size: few; V gene: TRBV12-3/TRBV12-4; J gene: TRBJ2-7; CDR3 protein: CASSPGRGTSYEQYF; CDR3 DNA: TGTGCCAGCAGTCCCGGACGGGGGACGAGCTACGAGCAGTACTTC
D gene: TRBD2; clone size: few; V gene: TRBV20-1; J gene: TRBJ2-3; CDR3 protein: CSARVGSGAGDTQYF; CDR3 DNA: TGCAGTGCTAGAGTGGGTAGCGGGGCGGGGGATACGCAGTATTTT
D gene: .; clone size: .; V gene: TRBV3-1; J gene: TRBJ1-4; CDR3 protein: CASSQDIANEKLFF; CDR3 DNA: TGTGCCAGCAGCCAAGATATCGCTAATGAAAAACTGTTTTTT
D gene: .; clone size: few; V gene: TRBV19; J gene: TRBJ1-2; CDR3 protein: CASSQTPGADYGYTF; CDR3 DNA: TGTGCCAGTAGTCAGACCCCCGGGGCGGACTATGGCTATACCTTC
D gene: .; clone size: few; V gene: TRBV20-1; J gene: TRBJ2-5; CDR3 protein: CSARVPHQETQYF; CDR3 DNA: TGCAGTGCTAGAGTTCCTCACCAAGAGACCCAGTACTTC
D gene: .; clone size: few; V gene: TRBV6-2/TRBV6-3; J gene: TRBJ2-1; CDR3 protein: CASSRTFNEQFF; CDR3 DNA: TGTGCCAGCAGCCGGACTTTCAATGAGCAGTTCTTC
D gene: .; clone size: many; V gene: TRBV6-1; J gene: TRBJ2-2; CDR3 protein: CASSDPPGGELFF; CDR3 DNA: TGTGCCAGCAGTGATCCCCCAGGCGGGGAGCTGTTTTTT
D gene: .; clone size: large; V gene: TRBV6-1; J gene: TRBJ1-2; CDR3 protein: CASSGQTVNYGYTF; CDR3 DNA: TGTGCCAGCAGTGGACAGACAGTAAACTATGGCTACACCTTC
D gene: .; clone size: .; V gene: TRBV9; J gene: TRBJ1-5; CDR3 protein: CASSPIPQRNRQPQHF; CDR3 DNA: TGTGCCAGCAGCCCAATTCCTCAACGTAACCGTCAGCCCCAGCATTTT
D gene: .; clone size: .; V gene: TRBV6-1; J gene: TRBJ1-6; CDR3 protein: CASRRDVARNSPLHF; CDR3 DNA: TGTGCCAGCAGACGAGACGTGGCCCGGAATTCACCCCTCCACTTT
D gene: .; clone size: .; V gene: TRBV13; J gene: TRBJ2-7; CDR3 protein: CASSLGLGDTRYKQYF; CDR3 DNA: TGTGCCAGCAGCTTAGGTCTCGGGGACACACGCTACAAGCAGTACTTC
D gene: .; clone size: .; V gene: TRBV12-3/TRBV12-4; J gene: TRBJ2-7; CDR3 protein: CASSHSDGYEQYF; CDR3 DNA: TGTGCCAGCAGCCACTCGGACGGCTACGAGCAGTACTTC
D gene: .; clone size: few; V gene: TRBV6-1; J gene: TRBJ1-5; CDR3 protein: CASSPQGDLGNQPQHF; CDR3 DNA: TGTGCCAGCAGTCCCCAGGGCGACCTTGGCAATCAGCCCCAGCATTTT
D gene: TRBD1; clone size: .; V gene: TRBV28; J gene: TRBJ2-7; CDR3 protein: CASSSLAPTGTGGNEQYF; CDR3 DNA: TGTGCCAGCAGTTCCCTTGCCCCCACCGGGACAGGGGGAAACGAGCAGTACTTC
D gene: .; clone size: .; V gene: TRBV6-1; J gene: TRBJ1-2; CDR3 protein: CASSSTAQALGYTF; CDR3 DNA: TGTGCCAGCAGTTCGACGGCTCAGGCACTTGGCTACACCTTC
D gene: TRBD2; clone size: .; V gene: TRBV5-4; J gene: TRBJ2-1; CDR3 protein: CASSLSAGGRYNEQFF; CDR3 DNA: TGTGCCAGCAGCTTGTCAGCGGGAGGACGCTACAATGAGCAGTTCTTC
D gene: .; clone size: few; V gene: TRBV6-4; J gene: TRBJ2-2; CDR3 protein: CASSDTAGRNTGELFF; CDR3 DNA: TGTGCCAGCAGTGACACGGCAGGGAGGAACACCGGGGAGCTGTTTTTT
D gene: .; clone size: few; V gene: TRBV12-3/TRBV12-4; J gene: TRBJ2-1; CDR3 protein: CASSPTGLYEQFF; CDR3 DNA: TGTGCCAGCAGTCCCACAGGGTTGTATGAGCAGTTCTTC
D gene: TRBD1; clone size: once; V gene: TRBV20-1; J gene: TRBJ2-1; CDR3 protein: CSARDPSTGTGGTNEQFF; CDR3 DNA: TGCAGTGCTAGGGACCCAAGCACCGGGACAGGGGGCACGAATGAGCAGTTCTTC
D gene: TRBD1; clone size: .; V gene: TRBV5-1; J gene: TRBJ2-5; CDR3 protein: CASSPGGQGPQETQYF; CDR3 DNA: TGCGCCAGCAGCCCCGGAGGACAGGGACCGCAAGAGACCCAGTACTTC
D gene: .; clone size: few; V gene: TRBV7-9; J gene: TRBJ1-2; CDR3 protein: CASSLTVAEDGYTF; CDR3 DNA: TGTGCCAGCAGCTTAACCGTCGCCGAGGATGGCTACACCTTC
D gene: .; clone size: .; V gene: TRBV15; J gene: TRBJ1-4; CDR3 protein: CATSRDSPLRGPQAHLGEKLFF; CDR3 DNA: TGTGCCACCAGCAGAGATTCCCCACTCCGGGGCCCACAAGCCCATTTAGGGGAAAAACTGTTTTTT
D gene: TRBD1; clone size: .; V gene: TRBV5-1; J gene: TRBJ1-3; CDR3 protein: CASTTGTDGNTIYF; CDR3 DNA: TGCGCCAGCACCACCGGGACAGATGGAAACACCATATATTTT
D gene: .; clone size: .; V gene: TRBV5-1; J gene: TRBJ2-3; CDR3 protein: CASSLTAERATDTQYF; CDR3 DNA: TGCGCCAGCAGCTTAACGGCCGAGAGGGCCACAGATACGCAGTATTTT
D gene: .; clone size: .; V gene: TRBV30; J gene: TRBJ1-1; CDR3 protein: CAWSVVLGEAFF; CDR3 DNA: TGTGCCTGGAGTGTAGTGCTGGGAGAAGCTTTCTTT
D gene: .; clone size: .; V gene: TRBV5-1; J gene: TRBJ2-3; CDR3 protein: CASSRRGQTDTQYF; CDR3 DNA: TGCGCCAGCAGCCGGAGGGGGCAGACAGATACGCAGTATTTT
D gene: .; clone size: .; V gene: TRBV6-1; J gene: TRBJ2-3; CDR3 protein: CASSVRPSSTDTQYF; CDR3 DNA: TGTGCCAGCAGTGTTCGGCCATCTAGCACAGATACGCAGTATTTT
D gene: .; clone size: .; V gene: TRBV7-3; J gene: TRBJ2-7; CDR3 protein: CASSRWTKEVYEQYF; CDR3 DNA: TGTGCCAGCAGCCGTTGGACTAAAGAGGTCTACGAGCAGTACTTC
D gene: TRBD1; clone size: .; V gene: TRBV20-1; J gene: TRBJ2-3; CDR3 protein: CSARGTLGTGGLTDTQYF; CDR3 DNA: TGCAGTGCTAGGGGGACTCTAGGGACAGGTGGTTTGACAGATACACAGTATTTT
D gene: .; clone size: few; V gene: TRBV15; J gene: TRBJ1-2; CDR3 protein: CATSWGGNYGYTF; CDR3 DNA: TGTGCCACCAGCTGGGGCGGAAACTATGGCTACACCTTC
D gene: TRBD2; clone size: many; V gene: TRBV2; J gene: TRBJ2-7; CDR3 protein: CASSDTGRESEQYF; CDR3 DNA: TGTGCCAGCAGTGATACCGGGAGGGAGTCCGAGCAGTACTTC
D gene: .; clone size: .; V gene: TRBV24-1; J gene: TRBJ1-2; CDR3 protein: CATSDSERSFYGYTF; CDR3 DNA: TGTGCCACCAGTGATTCGGAAAGGTCTTTCTATGGCTACACCTTC
D gene: .; clone size: .; V gene: TRBV15; J gene: TRBJ1-2; CDR3 protein: CATATGQGYGYTF; CDR3 DNA: TGTGCCACCGCTACGGGGCAAGGCTATGGCTACACCTTC